These T cell receptor beta chains were read from a single sample in a study of blood T cell repertoires in COVID-19. The data were produced by immunoSEQ multiplex PCR, yet TCRdb's version contains in-frame clones alone and is incomplete. This table holds 130,000 or so clones, just over 85% found once. The sample taken for sequencing was peripheral blood. The receptors stem from a woman aged 60 to 75 with acute or convalescent COVID-19. Each CDR3 is given with its conserved first and last residue. D genes are given only for firm matches. Not all rows give a size; the values are once, few, many and, for expanded clones, a class.

d_gene | j_gene | len | abundance | v_gene | CDR3aa | CDR3nt
. | TRBJ2-1 | 16 | . | TRBV7-9 | CASSPAGSTPGPRTFF | TGTGCCAGCAGCCCAGCGGGTTCCACCCCAGGTCCCCGTACGTTCTTC
. | TRBJ2-7 | 14 | few | TRBV6-5 | CATQRTLSSYEQYF | TGTGCCACCCAACGGACTCTTAGCTCCTACGAGCAGTACTTC
. | TRBJ2-3 | 15 | once | TRBV7-6 | CASTPREGSQDTQYF | TGTGCCAGCACCCCGCGGGAAGGTTCACAAGATACGCAGTATTTT
. | TRBJ1-5 | 14 | once | TRBV28 | CASSSGGTNQPQHF | TGTGCCAGCAGTTCAGGCGGGACTAATCAGCCCCAGCATTTT
. | TRBJ1-3 | 13 | once | TRBV12-3/TRBV12-4 | CASTAGAGNTIYF | TGTGCCAGCACGGCAGGGGCTGGAAACACCATATATTTT
. | TRBJ1-2 | 14 | . | TRBV6-5 | CASSYGGARYGYTF | TGTGCCAGCAGTTACGGGGGGGCGAGGTATGGCTACACCTTC
. | TRBJ1-2 | 12 | . | TRBV12-3/TRBV12-4 | CASSLASYGYTF | TGTGCCAGCAGTTTAGCCTCCTATGGCTACACCTTC
TRBD1 | TRBJ2-1 | 19 | . | TRBV5-4 | CASSDRDRTRKISYNEQFF | TGTGCCAGCAGCGATCGGGACAGGACCCGCAAGATCTCCTACAATGAGCAGTTCTTC
. | TRBJ1-5 | 14 | once | TRBV28 | CASSSIGRDQPQHF | TGTGCCAGCAGTTCCATTGGGCGTGATCAGCCCCAGCATTTT
. | TRBJ1-5 | 13 | few | TRBV2 | CASSGQRDQPQHF | TGTGCCAGCAGTGGACAGCGGGATCAGCCCCAGCATTTT
TRBD1 | TRBJ1-2 | 16 | once | TRBV2 | CASRGPVGQGANGYTF | TGTGCCAGCAGGGGACCAGTGGGACAGGGGGCAAACGGCTACACCTTC
. | TRBJ1-2 | 15 | . | TRBV28 | CANLQRGSANYGYTF | TGTGCCAACTTACAAAGGGGCTCAGCTAACTATGGCTACACCTTC
. | TRBJ2-5 | 12 | . | TRBV6-5 | CATRDMQETQYF | TGTGCCACCCGGGATATGCAAGAGACCCAGTACTTC
TRBD1 | TRBJ2-7 | 15 | few | TRBV15 | CATSRDSGTVEEQYF | TGTGCCACCAGCAGAGATTCAGGGACAGTGGAGGAGCAGTACTTC
. | TRBJ1-5 | 14 | . | TRBV2 | CACHQSEVNQPQHF | TGTGCCTGCCATCAAAGTGAGGTCAATCAGCCCCAGCATTTT
TRBD2 | TRBJ2-5 | 15 | . | TRBV5-1 | CASSRSGGAGETQYF | TGCGCCAGCAGCCGTAGCGGGGGGGCCGGGGAGACCCAGTACTTC
. | TRBJ2-3 | 16 | . | TRBV3-1/TRBV3-2 | CASSQVEGFFTDTQYF | TGTGCCAGCAGCCAAGTGGAGGGGTTCTTTACAGATACGCAGTATTTT
TRBD1 | TRBJ2-7 | 14 | . | TRBV24-1 | CATSGTGQTYEQYF | TGTGCCACCAGTGGAACGGGACAGACCTACGAGCAGTACTTC
TRBD1 | TRBJ1-5 | 19 | . | TRBV19 | CASSAGTGGYERWNQPQHF | TGTGCCAGTAGTGCCGGGACAGGGGGCTACGAGAGGTGGAATCAGCCCCAGCATTTT
. | TRBJ1-6 | 15 | . | TRBV6-2/TRBV6-3 | CASRYRDSFNSPLHF | TGTGCCAGCAGATACCGGGACTCATTTAATTCACCCCTCCACTTT
. | TRBJ1-3 | 14 | . | TRBV30 | CAWTPGHSGNTIYF | TGTGCCTGGACCCCAGGCCACTCTGGAAACACCATATATTTT
. | TRBJ1-1 | 14 | . | TRBV7-2 | CASREDLGYTEAFF | TGTGCCAGCAGGGAGGACCTAGGTTACACTGAAGCTTTCTTT